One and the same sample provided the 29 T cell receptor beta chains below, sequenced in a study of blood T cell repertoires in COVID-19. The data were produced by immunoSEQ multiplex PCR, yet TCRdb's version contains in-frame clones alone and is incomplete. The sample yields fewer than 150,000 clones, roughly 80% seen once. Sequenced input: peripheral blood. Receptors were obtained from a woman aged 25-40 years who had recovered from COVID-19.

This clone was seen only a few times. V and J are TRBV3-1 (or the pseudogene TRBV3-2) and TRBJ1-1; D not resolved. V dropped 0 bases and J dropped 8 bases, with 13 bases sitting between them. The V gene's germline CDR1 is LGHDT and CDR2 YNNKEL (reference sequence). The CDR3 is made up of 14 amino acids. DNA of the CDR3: TGTGCCAGCAGCCAAGAAGGAGGTACGCCCGAAGCTTTCTTT. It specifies CASSQEGGTPEAFF.

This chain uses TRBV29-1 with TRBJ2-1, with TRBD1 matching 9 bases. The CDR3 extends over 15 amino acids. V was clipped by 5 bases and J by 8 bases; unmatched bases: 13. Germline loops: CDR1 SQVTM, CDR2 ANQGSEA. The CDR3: CSVRRSRDRVDEQFF. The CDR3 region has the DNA TGCAGCGTTAGGAGGTCCCGGGACAGGGTCGATGAGCAGTTCTTC.

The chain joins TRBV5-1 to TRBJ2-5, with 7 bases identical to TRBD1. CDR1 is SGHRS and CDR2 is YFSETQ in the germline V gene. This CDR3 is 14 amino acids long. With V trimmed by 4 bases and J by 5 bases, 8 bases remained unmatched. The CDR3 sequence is CASSGGQLRETQYF. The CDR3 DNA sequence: TGCGCCAGCAGCGGGGGACAGCTCCGGGAGACCCAGTACTTC. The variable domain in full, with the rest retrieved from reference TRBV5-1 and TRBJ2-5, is KAGVTQTPRYLIKTRGQQVTLSCSPISGHRSVSWYQQTPGQGLQFLFEYFSETQRNKGNFPGRFSGRQFSNSRSEMNVSTLELGDSALYLCASSGGQLRETQYFGPGTRLLVL.

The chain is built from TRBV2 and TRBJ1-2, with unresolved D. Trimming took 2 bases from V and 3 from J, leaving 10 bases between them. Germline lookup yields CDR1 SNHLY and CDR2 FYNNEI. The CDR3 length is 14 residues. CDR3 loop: CASSERLRDYGYTF. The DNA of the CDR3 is TGTGCCAGCAGTGAACGGCTCCGGGACTATGGCTACACCTTC. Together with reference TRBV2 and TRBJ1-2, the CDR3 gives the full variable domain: EPEVTQTPSHQVTQMGQEVILRCVPISNHLYFYWYRQILGQKVEFLVSFYNNEISEKSEIFDDQFSVERPDGSNFTLKIRSTKLEDSAMYFCASSERLRDYGYTFGSGTRLTVV.

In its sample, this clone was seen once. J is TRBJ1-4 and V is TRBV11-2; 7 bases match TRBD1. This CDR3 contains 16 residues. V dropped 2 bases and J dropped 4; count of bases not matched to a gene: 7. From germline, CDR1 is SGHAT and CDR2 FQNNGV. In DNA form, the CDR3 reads TGTGCCAGCAGCTTACTGGGACAGAACTTTAATGAAAAACTGTTTTTT. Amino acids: CASSLLGQNFNEKLFF. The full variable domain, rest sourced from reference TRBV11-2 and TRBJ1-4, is EAGVAQSPRYKIIEKRQSVAFWCNPISGHATLYWYQQILGQGPKLLIQFQNNGVVDDSQLPKDRFSAERLKGVDSTLKIQPAKLEDSAVYLCASSLLGQNFNEKLFFGSGTQLSVL.

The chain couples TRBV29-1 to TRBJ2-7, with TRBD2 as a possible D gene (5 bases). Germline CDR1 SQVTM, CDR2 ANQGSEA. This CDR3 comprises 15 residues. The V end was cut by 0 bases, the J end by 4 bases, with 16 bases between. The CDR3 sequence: CSVEDRVKGVYEQYF. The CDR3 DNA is TGCAGCGTTGAAGATAGGGTCAAGGGAGTGTACGAGCAGTACTTC.

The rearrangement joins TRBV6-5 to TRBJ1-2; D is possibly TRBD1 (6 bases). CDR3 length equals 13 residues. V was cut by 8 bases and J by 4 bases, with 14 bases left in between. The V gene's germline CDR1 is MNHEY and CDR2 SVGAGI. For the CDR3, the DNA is TGTGCCAGCCGACTCACACAGGGCTATGGCTACACCTTC. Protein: CASRLTQGYGYTF.

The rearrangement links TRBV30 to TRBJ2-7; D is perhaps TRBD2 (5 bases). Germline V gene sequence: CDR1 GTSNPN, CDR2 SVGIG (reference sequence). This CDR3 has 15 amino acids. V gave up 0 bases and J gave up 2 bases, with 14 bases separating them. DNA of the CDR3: TGTGCCTGGAGTGTATCTGGGAGCGCCACCTACGAGCAGTACTTC. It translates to CAWSVSGSATYEQYF.

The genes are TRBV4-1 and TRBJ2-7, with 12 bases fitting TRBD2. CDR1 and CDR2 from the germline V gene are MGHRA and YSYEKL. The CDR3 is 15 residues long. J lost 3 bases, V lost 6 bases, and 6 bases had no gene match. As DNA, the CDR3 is TGCGCCAGCAGGCAGACTAGCGGGGGCCTCTACGAGCAGTACTTC. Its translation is CASRQTSGGLYEQYF.

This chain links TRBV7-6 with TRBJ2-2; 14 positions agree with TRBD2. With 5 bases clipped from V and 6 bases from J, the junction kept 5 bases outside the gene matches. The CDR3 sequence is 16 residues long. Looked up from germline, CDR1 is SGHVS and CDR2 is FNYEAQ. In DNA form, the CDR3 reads TGTGCCAGCAGCCCGACTAGCGGGAGGGCCCCCGGGGAGCTGTTTTTT. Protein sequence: CASSPTSGRAPGELFF.

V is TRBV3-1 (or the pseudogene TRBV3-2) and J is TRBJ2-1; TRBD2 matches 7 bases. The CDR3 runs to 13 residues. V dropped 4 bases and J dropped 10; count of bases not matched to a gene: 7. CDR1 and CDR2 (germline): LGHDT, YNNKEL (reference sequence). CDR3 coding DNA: TGTGCCAGCAGCCGGGGGGGATGGGGCGAGCAGTTCTTC. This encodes CASSRGGWGEQFF.

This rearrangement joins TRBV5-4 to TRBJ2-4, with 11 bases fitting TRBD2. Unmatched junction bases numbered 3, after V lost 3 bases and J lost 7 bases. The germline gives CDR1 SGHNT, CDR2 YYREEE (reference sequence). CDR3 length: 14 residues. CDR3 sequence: CASSSVAGGNIQYF. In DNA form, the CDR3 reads TGTGCCAGCAGCTCCGTAGCGGGGGGGAACATTCAGTACTTC.

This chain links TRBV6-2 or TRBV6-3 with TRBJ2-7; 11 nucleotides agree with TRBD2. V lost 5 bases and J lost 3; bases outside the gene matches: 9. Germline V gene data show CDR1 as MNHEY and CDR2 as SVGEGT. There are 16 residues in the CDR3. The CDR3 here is CASSRLAGSNLYEQYF. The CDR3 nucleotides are TGTGCCAGCAGTAGACTAGCGGGATCGAACCTCTACGAGCAGTACTTC.

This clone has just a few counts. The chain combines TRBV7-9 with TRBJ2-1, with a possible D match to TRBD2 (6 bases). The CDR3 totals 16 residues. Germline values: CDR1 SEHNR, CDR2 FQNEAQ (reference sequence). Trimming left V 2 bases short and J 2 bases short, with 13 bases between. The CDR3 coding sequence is TGTGCCAGCAGCTTATGGAGTAGCGGAGCCTACAATGAGCAGTTCTTC. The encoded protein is CASSLWSSGAYNEQFF.

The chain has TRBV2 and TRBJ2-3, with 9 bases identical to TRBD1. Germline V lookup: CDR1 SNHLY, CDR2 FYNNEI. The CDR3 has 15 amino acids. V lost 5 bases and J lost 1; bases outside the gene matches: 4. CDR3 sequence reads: CASSTRQGGTDTQYF. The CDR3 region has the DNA TGTGCCAGCAGTACCCGACAGGGGGGCACAGATACGCAGTATTTT.

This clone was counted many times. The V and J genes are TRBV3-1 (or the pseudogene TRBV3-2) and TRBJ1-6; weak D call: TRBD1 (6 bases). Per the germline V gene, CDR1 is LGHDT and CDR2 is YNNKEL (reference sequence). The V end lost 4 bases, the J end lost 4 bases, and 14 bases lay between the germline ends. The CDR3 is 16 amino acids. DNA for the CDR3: TGTGCCAGCAGCCCAACCCCACAGGGATATAATTCACCCCTCCACTTT. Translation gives CASSPTPQGYNSPLHF.

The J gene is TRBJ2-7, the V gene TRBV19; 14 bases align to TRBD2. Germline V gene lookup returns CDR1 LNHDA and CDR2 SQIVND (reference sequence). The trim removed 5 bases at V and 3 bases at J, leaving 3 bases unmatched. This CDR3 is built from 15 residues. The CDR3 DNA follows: TGTGCCAGTAGTCTAGGACTAGCGGGAGGCTACGAGCAGTACTTC. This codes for CASSLGLAGGYEQYF.

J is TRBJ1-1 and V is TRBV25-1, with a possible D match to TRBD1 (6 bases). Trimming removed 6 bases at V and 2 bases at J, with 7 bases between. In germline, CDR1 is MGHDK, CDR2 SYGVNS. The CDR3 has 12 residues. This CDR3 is CASRQGNTEAFF. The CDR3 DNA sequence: TGTGCCAGCAGACAGGGAAACACTGAAGCTTTCTTT.

The CDR3: CASSFRGRSPTDTQYF. In nucleotides, the CDR3 is TGTGCCAGCAGCTTTAGGGGGCGATCCCCCACAGATACGCAGTATTTT. This chain joins TRBV5-5 and TRBJ2-3; TRBD1 matches at 7 bases. V was clipped by 2 bases and J by 2 bases; unmatched bases: 8. The germline CDR1 and CDR2 sequences are SGHKS and YYEKEE (reference sequence). The CDR3 covers 16 residues.

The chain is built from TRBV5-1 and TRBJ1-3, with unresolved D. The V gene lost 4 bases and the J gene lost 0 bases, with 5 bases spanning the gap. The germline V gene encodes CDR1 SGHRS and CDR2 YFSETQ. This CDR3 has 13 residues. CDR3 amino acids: CASSIYSGNTIYF. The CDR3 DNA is TGCGCCAGCAGCATTTACTCTGGAAACACCATATATTTT.

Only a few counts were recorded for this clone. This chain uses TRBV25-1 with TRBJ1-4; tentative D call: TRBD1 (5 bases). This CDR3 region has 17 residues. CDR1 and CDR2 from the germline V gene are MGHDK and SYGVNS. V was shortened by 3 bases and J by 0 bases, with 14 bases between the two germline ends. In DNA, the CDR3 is TGTGCCAGCAGTGACCGGGGACGGGGGACAACTAATGAAAAACTGTTTTTT. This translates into CASSDRGRGTTNEKLFF.

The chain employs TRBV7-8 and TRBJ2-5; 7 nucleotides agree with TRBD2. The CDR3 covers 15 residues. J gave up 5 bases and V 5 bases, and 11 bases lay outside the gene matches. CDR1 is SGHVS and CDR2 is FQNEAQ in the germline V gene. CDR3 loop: CASSPPGRDGETQYF. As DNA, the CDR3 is TGTGCCAGCAGCCCCCCGGGGAGGGACGGGGAGACCCAGTACTTC.

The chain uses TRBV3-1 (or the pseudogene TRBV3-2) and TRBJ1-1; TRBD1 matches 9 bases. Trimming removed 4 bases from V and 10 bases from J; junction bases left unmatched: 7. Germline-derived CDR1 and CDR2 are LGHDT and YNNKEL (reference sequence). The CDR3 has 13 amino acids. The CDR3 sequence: CASSPGQGTVAFF. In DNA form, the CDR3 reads TGTGCCAGCAGCCCGGGACAGGGTACGGTAGCTTTCTTT.

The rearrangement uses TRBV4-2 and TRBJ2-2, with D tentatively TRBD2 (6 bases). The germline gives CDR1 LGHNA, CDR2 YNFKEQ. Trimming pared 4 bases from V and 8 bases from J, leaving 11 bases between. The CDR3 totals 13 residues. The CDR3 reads CASSPFGGGELFF. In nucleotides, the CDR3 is TGTGCCAGCAGCCCATTCGGGGGAGGGGAGCTGTTTTTT.

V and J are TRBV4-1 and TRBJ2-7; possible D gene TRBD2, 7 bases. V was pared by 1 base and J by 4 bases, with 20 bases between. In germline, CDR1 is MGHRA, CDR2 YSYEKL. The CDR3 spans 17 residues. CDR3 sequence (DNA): TGCGCCAGCAGCCAAGGGAGTTTTGGGGGGGCCGGATACGAGCAGTACTTC. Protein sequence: CASSQGSFGGAGYEQYF.

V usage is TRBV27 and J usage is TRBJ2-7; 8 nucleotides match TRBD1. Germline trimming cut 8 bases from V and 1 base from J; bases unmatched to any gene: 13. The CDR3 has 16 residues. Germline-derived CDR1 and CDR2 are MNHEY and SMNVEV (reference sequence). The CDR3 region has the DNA TGTGCCAGCCACGTAATTCGGACAGGGAGGTCCTACGAGCAGTACTTC. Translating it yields CASHVIRTGRSYEQYF.

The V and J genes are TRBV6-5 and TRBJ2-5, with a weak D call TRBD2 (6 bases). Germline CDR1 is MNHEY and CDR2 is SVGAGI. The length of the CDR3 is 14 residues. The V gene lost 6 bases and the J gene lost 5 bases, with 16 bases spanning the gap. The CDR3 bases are TGTGCCAGCAGCTTAGGGGAGACTAGGGAGACCCAGTACTTC. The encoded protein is CASSLGETRETQYF.

CDR3 protein: CASSATRSGELFF. The CDR3 coding sequence is TGTGCCAGCAGCGCGACTAGGTCCGGGGAGCTGTTTTTT. The chain links TRBV12-3 or TRBV12-4 to TRBJ2-2; D possibly corresponds to TRBD2 (6 bases). The CDR3 length is 13 residues. The V and J ends lost 6 bases and 6 bases respectively, with 11 bases between them.

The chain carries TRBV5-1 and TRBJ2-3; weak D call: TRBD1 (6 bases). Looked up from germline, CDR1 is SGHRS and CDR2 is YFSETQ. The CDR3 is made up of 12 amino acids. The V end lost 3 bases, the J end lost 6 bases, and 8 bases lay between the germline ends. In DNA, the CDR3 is TGCGCCAGCAGCTCCACAGGGGATACGCAGTATTTT. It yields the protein CASSSTGDTQYF.